This TCR beta chain was documented in a study of T cell responses to AZD1222 COVID-19 vaccine. Study-level points and caveats: Dominant at 160-218 and 743-854, vaccine-associated CD4 TCRs also spanned spike. Just a handful of AZD1222 recipients were seropositive at baseline. Scientists sampled the repertoires only once the peak T cell response had passed.

The assay was immunoSEQ multiplex PCR, and TCRdb's table has in-frame clones only and misses some. The table shows over 95,000 clones, with about nine tenths occurring only once. This CDR3 has 13 amino acids. Germline CDR1 and CDR2: SGHTA and FQGNSA. Trimming stripped 3 bases from V and 2 bases from J, with 7 bases between. Second-dose schedules of about 4 or about 12 weeks were combined. A note on this clone: The antigen is unknown.

The rearrangement links TRBV7-2 to TRBJ2-5; weak D call: TRBD1 (5 bases). This sequence originates from an adult who received the AZD1222 COVID-19 vaccine. The source was peripheral blood, collected 28 days after the second AZD1222 dose. The CDR3 here is CASSFDRQETQYF. For the CDR3, the DNA is TGTGCCAGCAGCTTTGACAGACAAGAGACCCAGTACTTC. Full variable domain (rest looked up from reference TRBV7-2 and TRBJ2-5): GAGVSQSPSNKVTEKGKDVELRCDPISGHTALYWYRQSLGQGLEFLIYFQGNSAPDKSGLPSDRFSAERTGGSVSTLTIQRTQQEDSAVYLCASSFDRQETQYFGPGTRLLVL.